The count of the clone carrying this T cell receptor (beta chain) is one. The CDR3 loop spans 13 amino acids. The ends were cut back, 3 bases at V and 7 bases at J, with 10 bases in the middle. Germline loops: CDR1 SNHLY, CDR2 FYNNEI. Some clones are missing from TCRdb's copy, which holds only in-frame ones; the method was immunoSEQ multiplex PCR. Among about 36,000 clones, around four fifths were seen once, and the ten largest hold roughly 0.7%. This sample is drawn from a study of pediatric ulcerative colitis. The rectum was sampled with one to two pinch biopsies at colonoscopy. The diagnostic colonoscopy in ulcerative colitis patients preceded any immunosuppressive treatment.

This sequence originates from a boy aged 5-17 years with moderate ulcerative colitis. Specimen: gut tissue. This chain connects TRBV2 to TRBJ2-1, with D unresolved. The CDR3 DNA reads TGTGCCAGCAGTGACCCCCCGCCAAATGAGCAGTTCTTC. This encodes CASSDPPPNEQFF.